The 8 T cell receptor beta chains below all came from one sample that was sequenced in a study of regulatory dendritic cells for organ transplantation. Sequenced by immunoSEQ multiplex PCR; TCRdb stores in-frame clones only, minus some. The sample lists around 21,000 clones, roughly 87% occurring once. Allogeneic regulatory or mature dendritic cells were co-cultured for 5 days with CFSE-labeled sorted T cells at 1:10. These TCRs' antigens remain unknown. The sample taken for sequencing was naive CD4+ T cells from blood cultured with dendritic cells. Sample subset: CD45RA+ naive T cells. The source of these receptors is a human donor in good health.

This clone was recorded once. The V gene is TRBV4-3, the J gene TRBJ1-4; a possible D gene is TRBD1 (5 bases). The CDR3 loop spans 15 amino acids. In germline, CDR1 is LGHNA, CDR2 YSLEER. Trimming cost V 0 bases and J 7 bases, with 12 bases left between them. CDR3 protein: CASSQDQPGREKLFF. The CDR3 coding sequence is TGCGCCAGCAGCCAAGATCAACCGGGGCGTGAAAAACTGTTTTTT.

The rearrangement joins TRBV7-2 to TRBJ2-7; a possible D gene is TRBD2 (5 bases). With 0 bases removed from V and 2 bases from J, the gap between germline ends came to 5 bases. The germline V gene encodes CDR1 SGHTA and CDR2 FQGNSA. The CDR3 totals 13 residues. CDR3 in amino acids: CASSLARAYEQYF. Here the CDR3 DNA reads TGTGCCAGCAGCTTAGCGAGGGCCTACGAGCAGTACTTC.

The chain joins TRBV19 to TRBJ2-3; a possible D gene is TRBD1 (5 bases). Germline CDR1 reads LNHDA; CDR2 reads SQIVND (reference sequence). This CDR3 spans 14 amino acids. Trimming pared 3 bases from V and 4 bases from J, leaving 11 bases between. The CDR3 sequence is CASSISGSSDTQYF. The CDR3 DNA is TGTGCCAGTAGTATTTCAGGGTCCTCAGATACGCAGTATTTT.

CDR3 amino acids: CASSLTSRGIQYF. The CDR3 region has the DNA TGTGCCAGCAGCTTAACTTCAAGGGGCATTCAGTACTTC. The chain recombines TRBV7-3 with TRBJ2-4; D perhaps matches TRBD1 (5 bases). The CDR3 contains 13 residues. V lost 0 bases to trimming and J lost 9 bases, with 9 bases between them. Germline V gene sequence: CDR1 SGHTA, CDR2 FQGTGA.

The gene calls are TRBV30 and TRBJ2-1; D gene ambiguous. The V gene's germline CDR1 is GTSNPN and CDR2 SVGIG (reference sequence). CDR3 length equals 15 residues. V lost 1 base and J 1 base, leaving 11 bases between the germline ends. The CDR3 region has the DNA TGTGCCTGGAGTGGAACCGGGCCGTCCTACAATGAGCAGTTCTTC. This codes for CAWSGTGPSYNEQFF.

The sample holds a few counts of this clone. The chain is built from TRBV18 and TRBJ2-5, with 12 bases matching TRBD1. V gave up 4 bases and J gave up 4 bases; unmatched junction bases: 7. Germline loops: CDR1 KGHSH, CDR2 LQKENI. This CDR3 is 16 amino acids long. The CDR3 DNA reads TGTGCCAGCTCACTATCCCGGGACAGGGGGCTAGAGACCCAGTACTTC. Protein product: CASSLSRDRGLETQYF.

This chain's CDR3 is CASSLDSTDTQYF. CDR3 nucleotides: TGTGCCAGCAGCCTTGACAGCACAGATACGCAGTATTTT. The rearrangement joins TRBV7-9 to TRBJ2-3, with no clear D. The CDR3 totals 13 residues. Germline CDR1 reads SEHNR; CDR2 reads FQNEAQ (reference sequence). V was cut by 5 bases and J by 0 bases, with 6 bases left in between.

This clone was seen only once. The chain uses TRBV4-1 and TRBJ2-1; D remains ambiguous. CDR3 size: 16 residues. Germline lookup yields CDR1 MGHRA and CDR2 YSYEKL. V lost 0 bases to trimming and J lost 7 bases, with 16 bases between them. This CDR3 reads CASSQDPVVPPNEQFF. CDR3 DNA: TGCGCCAGCAGCCAAGATCCGGTCGTCCCTCCGAATGAGCAGTTCTTC.